This note documents a single T cell receptor (beta chain) sequence. The antigen remains undetermined. These data come from a study of PD-L1 blockade in urothelial cancer. About the research overall: Most patients, about 90% of the roughly 29, were males with bladder-origin cancer. Between 0 and 3 chemotherapy regimens preceded treatment for each patient. Findings and limits, study-wide: It was durable-benefit patients whose tumor-associated blood clones expanded more at 3 weeks.

The CDR3 is made up of 15 amino acids. Germline CDR1 SGHDN, CDR2 FVKESK. V gave up 0 bases and J gave up 2 bases, with 11 bases separating them. Sample time point: peripheral blood 6 weeks after treatment start. Spiked synthetic TCR analogs estimated absolute template abundance per PCR. Using immunoSEQ multiplex PCR, the repertoire was profiled, and TCRdb retains in-frame clones only, with some absent. The data show tens of thousands of clones, with approximately 80% seen just once and approximately 8.2% held by the top ten. This chain uses TRBV14 with TRBJ2-7, with D perhaps TRBD2 (5 bases). This material consisted of PBMCs, taken around atezolizumab (anti-PD-L1) treatment. This TCR was recovered from a man aged 70-80 years with urothelial cancer. CDR3 bases: TGTGCCAGCAGCCAAGACCACGGACTGCCCTACGAGCAGTACTTC. It is translated as CASSQDHGLPYEQYF. Full variable domain (rest looked up from reference TRBV14 and TRBJ2-7): EAGVTQFPSHSVIEKGQTVTLRCDPISGHDNLYWYRRVMGKEIKFLLHFVKESKQDESGMPNNRFLAERTGGTYSTLKVQPAELEDSGVYFCASSQDHGLPYEQYFGPGTRLTVT.